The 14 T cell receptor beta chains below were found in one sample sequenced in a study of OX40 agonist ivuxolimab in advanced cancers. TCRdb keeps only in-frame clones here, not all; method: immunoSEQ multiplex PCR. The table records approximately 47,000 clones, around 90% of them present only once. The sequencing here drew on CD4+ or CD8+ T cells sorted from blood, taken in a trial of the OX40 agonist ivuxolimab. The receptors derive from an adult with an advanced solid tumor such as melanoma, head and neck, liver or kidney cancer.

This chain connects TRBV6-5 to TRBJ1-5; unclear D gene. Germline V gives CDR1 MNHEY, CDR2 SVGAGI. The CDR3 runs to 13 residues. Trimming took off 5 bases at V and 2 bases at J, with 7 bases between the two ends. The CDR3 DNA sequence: TGTGCCAGCAGTGCCCGAGGCAATCAGCCCCAGCATTTT. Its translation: CASSARGNQPQHF.

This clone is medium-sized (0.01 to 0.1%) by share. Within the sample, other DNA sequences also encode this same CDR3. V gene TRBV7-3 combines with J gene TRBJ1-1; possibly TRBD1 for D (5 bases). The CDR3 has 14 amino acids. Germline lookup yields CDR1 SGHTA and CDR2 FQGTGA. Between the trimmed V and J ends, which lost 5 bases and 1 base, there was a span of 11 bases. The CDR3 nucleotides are TGTGCCAGCAGCCCCGGACACCAGAACACTGAAGCTTTCTTT. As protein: CASSPGHQNTEAFF.

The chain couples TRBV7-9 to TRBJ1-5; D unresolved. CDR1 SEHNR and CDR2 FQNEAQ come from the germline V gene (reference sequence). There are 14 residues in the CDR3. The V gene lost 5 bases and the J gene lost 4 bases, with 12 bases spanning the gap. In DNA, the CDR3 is TGTGCCAGCAGCACAAATCAGAAAAATCAGCCCCAGCATTTT. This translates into CASSTNQKNQPQHF. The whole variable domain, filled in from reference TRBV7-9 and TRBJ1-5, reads DTGVSQNPRHKITKRGQNVTFRCDPISEHNRLYWYRQTLGQGPEFLTYFQNEAQLEKSRLLSDRFSAERPKGSFSTLEIQRTEQGDSAMYLCASSTNQKNQPQHFGDGTRLSIL.

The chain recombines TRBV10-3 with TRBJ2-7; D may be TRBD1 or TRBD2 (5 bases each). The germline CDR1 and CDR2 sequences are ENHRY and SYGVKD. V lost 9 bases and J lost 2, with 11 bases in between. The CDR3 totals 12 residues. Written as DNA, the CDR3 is TGTGCCATAGGGGACGGTACCTACGAGCAGTACTTC. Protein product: CAIGDGTYEQYF.

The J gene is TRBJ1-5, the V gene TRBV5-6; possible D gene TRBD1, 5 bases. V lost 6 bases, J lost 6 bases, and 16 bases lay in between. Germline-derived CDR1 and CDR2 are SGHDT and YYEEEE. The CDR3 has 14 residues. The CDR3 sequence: CASTSGGAGQPQHF. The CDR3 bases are TGTGCCAGCACCAGCGGAGGGGCAGGTCAGCCCCAGCATTTT.

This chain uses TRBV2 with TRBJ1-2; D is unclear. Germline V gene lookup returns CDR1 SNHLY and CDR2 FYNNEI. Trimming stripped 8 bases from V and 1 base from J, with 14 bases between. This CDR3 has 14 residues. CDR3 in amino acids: CASGGRDFNYGYTF. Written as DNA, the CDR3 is TGTGCCAGCGGCGGACGAGACTTTAACTATGGCTACACCTTC.

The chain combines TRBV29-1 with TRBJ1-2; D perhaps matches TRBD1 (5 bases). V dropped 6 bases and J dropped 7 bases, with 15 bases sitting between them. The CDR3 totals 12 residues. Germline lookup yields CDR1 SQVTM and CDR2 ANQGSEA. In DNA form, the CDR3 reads TGCAGCGTCCTCGGACTGAGGGGTGGCTACACCTTC. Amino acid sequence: CSVLGLRGGYTF.

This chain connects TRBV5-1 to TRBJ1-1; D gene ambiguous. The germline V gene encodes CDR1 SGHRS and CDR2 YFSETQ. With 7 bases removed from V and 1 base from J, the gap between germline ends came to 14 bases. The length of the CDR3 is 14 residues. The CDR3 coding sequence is TGCGCCAGCCGACTGGAAGGTGGGAACACTGAAGCTTTCTTT. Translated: CASRLEGGNTEAFF.

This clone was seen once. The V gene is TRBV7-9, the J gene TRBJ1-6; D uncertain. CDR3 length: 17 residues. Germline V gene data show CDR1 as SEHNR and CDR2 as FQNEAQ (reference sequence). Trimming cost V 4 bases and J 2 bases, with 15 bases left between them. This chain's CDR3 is CASSSREDRTYNSPLHF. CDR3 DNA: TGTGCCAGCAGCTCTAGGGAAGACCGAACCTATAATTCACCCCTCCACTTT.

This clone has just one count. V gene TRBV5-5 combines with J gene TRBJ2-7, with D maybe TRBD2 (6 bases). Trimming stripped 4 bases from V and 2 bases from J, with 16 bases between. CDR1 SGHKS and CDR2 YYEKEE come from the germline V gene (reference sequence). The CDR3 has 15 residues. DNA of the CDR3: TGTGCCAGCAGCAGCCGGGACTTGCCCACCTACGAGCAGTACTTC. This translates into CASSSRDLPTYEQYF.

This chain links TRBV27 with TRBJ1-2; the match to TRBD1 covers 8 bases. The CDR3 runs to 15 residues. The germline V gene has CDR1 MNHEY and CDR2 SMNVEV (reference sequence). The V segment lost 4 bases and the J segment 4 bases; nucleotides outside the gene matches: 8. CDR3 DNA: TGTGCCAGCAGTTCCCGGACAGGGCTAGGCTATGGCTACACCTTC. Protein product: CASSSRTGLGYGYTF.

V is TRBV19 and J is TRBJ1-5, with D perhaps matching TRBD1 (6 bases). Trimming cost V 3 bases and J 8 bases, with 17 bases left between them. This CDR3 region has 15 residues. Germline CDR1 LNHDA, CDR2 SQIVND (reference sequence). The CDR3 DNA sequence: TGTGCCAGTAGTATTGGGGGGGCGAGAAGGGAGCCCCAGCATTTT. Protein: CASSIGGARREPQHF.

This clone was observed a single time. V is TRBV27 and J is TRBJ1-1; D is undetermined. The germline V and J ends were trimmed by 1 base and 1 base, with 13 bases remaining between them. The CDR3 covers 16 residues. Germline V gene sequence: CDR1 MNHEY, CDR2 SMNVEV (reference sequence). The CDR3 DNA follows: TGTGCCAGCAGTTTATTGGGTATTACCGGGAACACTGAAGCTTTCTTT. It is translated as CASSLLGITGNTEAFF.

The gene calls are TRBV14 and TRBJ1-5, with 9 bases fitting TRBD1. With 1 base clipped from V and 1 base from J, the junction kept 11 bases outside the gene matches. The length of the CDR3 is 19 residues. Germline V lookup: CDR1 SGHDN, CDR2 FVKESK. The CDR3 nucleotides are TGTGCCAGCAGCCAAGTATGGGACAGGGAGGGGAGAAGCAATCAGCCCCAGCATTTT. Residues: CASSQVWDREGRSNQPQHF.